The rows below give T cell receptor beta chains drawn from one sample of a study of shared clonotypes between healthy human individuals. The data were produced by immunoSEQ multiplex PCR, yet TCRdb's version contains in-frame clones alone and is incomplete. Among roughly 2.2 million clones listed, approximately 90% were seen once. Input material: naive CD4+ T cells from PBMCs. All receptors derive from a man younger than 30 in good health. Some clones in this sample may be carry-over from other donors' samples. Each CDR3 is given with its conserved first and last residue. D genes are given only for firm matches. Clone size is stated in some rows and not others, as once, few, many or a class when expanded.

clone size,J gene,V gene,D gene,CDR3 protein,CDR3 DNA
once,TRBJ1-1,TRBV30,NA,CAWNPGANTEAFF,TGTGCCTGGAACCCGGGGGCGAACACTGAAGCTTTCTTT
NA,TRBJ2-2,TRBV9,NA,CASSPRSQTGELFF,TGTGCCAGCAGCCCGCGGAGTCAGACCGGGGAGCTGTTTTTT
NA,TRBJ1-1,TRBV30,NA,CAWVGVTEAFF,TGTGCCTGGGTAGGGGTCACTGAAGCTTTCTTT
NA,TRBJ2-6,TRBV9,TRBD2,CASSPRDIGTSGVSGANVLTF,TGTGCCAGCAGCCCCCGGGACATTGGGACTAGCGGAGTATCTGGGGCCAACGTCCTGACTTTC
once,TRBJ1-1,TRBV28,TRBD1,CASSFPPGQGHVMNTEAFF,TGTGCCAGCAGTTTCCCTCCGGGACAGGGACACGTCATGAACACTGAAGCTTTCTTT
once,TRBJ2-5,TRBV27,NA,CASSPRGIQGWAETQYF,TGTGCCAGCAGCCCAAGGGGAATACAGGGCTGGGCAGAGACCCAGTACTTC
NA,TRBJ2-1,TRBV14,TRBD2,CASSRGTSGRAASYNEQFF,TGTGCCAGCAGCCGGGGGACTAGCGGGAGGGCGGCCTCCTACAATGAGCAGTTCTTC
NA,TRBJ1-3,TRBV20-1,NA,CSASGNTIYF,TGCAGTGCTAGTGGGAACACCATATATTTT
NA,TRBJ2-1,TRBV5-1,NA,CASSSDGSYNEQFF,TGCGCCAGCAGCTCGGACGGCTCCTACAATGAGCAGTTCTTC
NA,TRBJ2-7,TRBV4-2,TRBD2,CASRSGRATPLDF,TGTGCCAGCAGAAGCGGGAGGGCCACCCCCCTGGACTTC
NA,TRBJ1-4,TRBV7-8,NA,CASSLVRQLNEKLFF,TGTGCCAGCAGCTTAGTAAGGCAGCTTAATGAAAAACTGTTTTTT
NA,TRBJ1-1,TRBV18,NA,CATTLNLNTEAFF,TGTGCCACCACTCTGAACCTGAACACTGAAGCTTTCTTT
NA,TRBJ2-5,TRBV18,TRBD1,CASSIHQGQQETQYF,TGTGCCAGCTCAATCCACCAGGGACAGCAAGAGACCCAGTACTTC
NA,TRBJ2-3,TRBV28,NA,CASSFSRNTQYF,TGTGCCAGCAGCTTCAGTCGGAATACGCAGTATTTT
NA,TRBJ2-4,TRBV7-8,TRBD1,CASSRQGEKKRYF,TGTGCCAGCAGCCGACAGGGGGAGAAAAAGAGGTACTTC
NA,TRBJ1-4,TRBV30,NA,CAWSVQGGTNEKLFF,TGTGCCTGGAGTGTCCAGGGTGGCACTAATGAAAAACTGTTTTTT
NA,TRBJ2-5,TRBV15,TRBD1,CATSPGQGWEKTQYF,TGTGCCACCAGTCCGGGACAGGGCTGGGAGAAGACCCAGTACTTC
once,TRBJ2-5,TRBV18,TRBD1,CASSPNGQGASQETQYF,TGTGCCAGCTCACCAAATGGACAGGGGGCCTCCCAAGAGACCCAGTACTTC
NA,TRBJ1-3,TRBV2,TRBD1,CASSRQGGGSGNTIYF,TGTGCCAGCAGTAGACAGGGTGGAGGCTCTGGAAACACCATATATTTT
NA,TRBJ2-2,TRBV5-1,NA,CASSFLRGRELFF,TGCGCCAGCAGCTTTTTGCGGGGCCGGGAGCTGTTTTTT
NA,TRBJ2-6,TRBV7-8,NA,CASSLVLGRGLSGANVLTF,TGTGCCAGCAGCTTAGTCCTCGGCAGGGGTTTGTCTGGGGCCAACGTCCTGACTTTC
NA,TRBJ1-2,TRBV18,TRBD1,CASSPIGGTGTYGYTF,TGTGCCAGCTCACCGATCGGCGGGACAGGGACTTATGGCTACACCTTC
NA,TRBJ2-7,TRBV28,NA,CASRGGQGGEQYF,TGTGCCAGCAGGGGGGGGCAGGGTGGCGAGCAGTACTTC
NA,TRBJ2-7,TRBV7-2,NA,CASSLSASPYEQYF,TGTGCCAGCAGCTTATCGGCCAGCCCCTACGAGCAGTACTTC
NA,TRBJ1-2,TRBV28,NA,CASSLSTLNYGYTF,TGTGCCAGCAGTTTATCGACTCTTAACTATGGCTACACCTTC